The clone carrying this T cell receptor (beta chain) was recorded once. Antigen specificity is unknown. The data were produced by immunoSEQ multiplex PCR, yet TCRdb's version contains in-frame clones alone and is incomplete. Of about 60,000 clones listed, around 94% were seen once; the top ten hold 18%. The data stem from a study of human versus mouse CDR3 diversity and MHC coevolution. Study background: Between about 0.6 x 10^7 and 1.8 x 10^7 valid reads came from each sample. Study-wide results and caveats: In humans, T-cell selection involved 5 or 6 MHC II alleles.

Germline V gene data show CDR1 as SGHTA and CDR2 as FQGTGA. V shed 1 base, J shed 0 bases, and the junction held 0 bases outside the gene matches. The CDR3 is 17 amino acids. This clonotype was sampled from a person between 55 and 69 years old in good health. The genes are TRBV7-3 and TRBJ2-2; 12 bases are a match to TRBD2. The sequencing input was naive CD4+ T cells from blood. Specified subset: CD45RO-negative CD62L-positive naive CD4 T cells. In DNA form, the CDR3 reads TGTGCCAGCAGCTTAAGGACTAGCGGGACGAACACCGGGGAGCTGTTTTTT. This translates into CASSLRTSGTNTGELFF.